Listed here are 31 T cell receptor beta chains from one sample, sequenced in a study of cytomegalovirus exposure and HLA in healthy donors. It was with 60 Vbeta and 13 Jbeta primers that the PCR ran. TCRdb keeps only in-frame clones here, not all; method: immunoSEQ multiplex PCR. The sample lists more than 95,000 clones, roughly 80% seen once, with around 3.7% in the top ten. Material for sequencing was PBMCs. These receptor sequences come from a young man in good health and CMV-seronegative.

The rearrangement joins TRBV11-3 to TRBJ2-5; D perhaps matches TRBD2 (6 bases). The germline V and J ends were trimmed by 5 bases and 2 bases, with 15 bases remaining between them. The V gene's germline CDR1 is SGHNT and CDR2 YENEEA. The CDR3 runs to 15 residues. This CDR3 reads CASSPGGRGQETQYF. The CDR3 coding sequence is TGTGCCAGCAGCCCCGGGGGAAGGGGACAAGAGACCCAGTACTTC.

To note about this clone: Mismatch with germline at one junction end may stem from a read error. V is TRBV5-1 and J is TRBJ2-5, with 8 positions matching TRBD1. Per the germline V gene, CDR1 is SGHRS and CDR2 is YFSETQ. The CDR3 loop spans 13 amino acids. The CDR3 loop is CASRLGQEETQYF. Written as DNA, the CDR3 is TGCGCCAGCAGGTTGGGACAGGAAGAGACCCAGTACTTC.

The V and J genes are TRBV7-8 and TRBJ2-5, with 8 bases that match TRBD2. Germline assignment: CDR1 SGHVS and CDR2 FQNEAQ. The CDR3 spans 13 residues. Unmatched junction bases numbered 5, after V lost 8 bases and J lost 3 bases. This chain's CDR3 is CASGVTSEETQYF. The CDR3 DNA is TGTGCCAGCGGTGTGACTAGCGAAGAGACCCAGTACTTC.

J is TRBJ1-1 and V is TRBV5-1; TRBD1 is a possible D gene (5 bases). V was cut by 2 bases and J by 0 bases, with 11 bases left in between. Germline V lookup: CDR1 SGHRS, CDR2 YFSETQ. The CDR3 is made up of 15 amino acids. CDR3 region: CASSFAGLLNTEAFF. For the CDR3, the DNA is TGCGCCAGCAGCTTCGCGGGACTTCTGAACACTGAAGCTTTCTTT.

This chain connects TRBV19 to TRBJ2-7; D call uncertain. Germline loops: CDR1 LNHDA, CDR2 SQIVND (reference sequence). V was shortened by 5 bases and J by 6 bases, with 8 bases between the two germline ends. The CDR3 extends over 11 amino acids. The CDR3 spells CASSATGEQYF. The DNA of the CDR3 is TGTGCCAGTAGTGCCACGGGCGAGCAGTACTTC.

The chain joins TRBV5-1 to TRBJ2-5, with D tentatively TRBD2 (6 bases). The germline gives CDR1 SGHRS, CDR2 YFSETQ. Trimming pared 4 bases from V and 0 bases from J, leaving 10 bases between. The CDR3 sequence is 14 residues long. The DNA for the CDR3 is TGCGCCAGCAGCCCGGGGAGGTACCAAGAGACCCAGTACTTC. This codes for CASSPGRYQETQYF.

The chain links TRBV5-4 to TRBJ1-1; possibly TRBD1 for D (6 bases). V lost 4 bases to trimming and J lost 4 bases, with 11 bases between them. Germline V gene data show CDR1 as SGHNT and CDR2 as YYREEE (reference sequence). The CDR3 runs 13 residues. CDR3 protein: CASSETGLTEAFF. CDR3 nucleotides: TGTGCCAGCAGCGAAACAGGGCTCACTGAAGCTTTCTTT.

The V and J genes are TRBV25-1 and TRBJ1-6, with D tentatively TRBD1 (5 bases). In germline, CDR1 is MGHDK, CDR2 SYGVNS. The CDR3 extends over 16 amino acids. Trimming shortened V by 2 bases and J by 9 bases, and 17 bases separated the two germline ends. CDR3 residues: CASSESRPSGGSPLHF. Written as DNA, the CDR3 is TGTGCCAGCAGTGAAAGCCGCCCCTCCGGGGGTTCACCCCTCCACTTT. Full variable domain (outside the CDR3, taken from reference TRBV25-1 and TRBJ1-6): EADIYQTPRYLVIGTGKKITLECSQTMGHDKMYWYQQDPGMELHLIHYSYGVNSTEKGDLSSESTVSRIRTEHFPLTLESARPSHTSQYLCASSESRPSGGSPLHFGNGTRLTVT.

The chain uses TRBV29-1 and TRBJ1-2, with D possibly being TRBD1 (6 bases). Germline CDR1 reads SQVTM; CDR2 reads ANQGSEA. The V end was cut by 3 bases, the J end by 0 bases, with 8 bases between. The CDR3 is 13 residues long. CDR3 DNA sequence: TGCAGCGTTGACGGACAGACTAACTATGGCTACACCTTC. This gives the protein CSVDGQTNYGYTF.

The rearrangement joins TRBV5-6 to TRBJ2-7, with TRBD1 matching over 9 bases. CDR1 is SGHDT and CDR2 is YYEEEE in the germline V gene. The CDR3 spans 15 residues. Trimming took 4 bases from V and 0 from J; bases not matched to a gene: 5. Written as DNA, the CDR3 is TGTGCCAGCAGCGCTACAGGGGGCCCCTCCTACGAGCAGTACTTC. Its protein product is CASSATGGPSYEQYF. Looking up the rest from reference TRBV5-6 and TRBJ2-7 gives the full variable domain: DAGVTQSPTHLIKTRGQQVTLRCSPKSGHDTVSWYQQALGQGPQFIFQYYEEEERQRGNFPDRFSGHQFPNYSSELNVNALLLGDSALYLCASSATGGPSYEQYFGPGTRLTVT.

This clone was observed a handful of times. V is TRBV27 and J is TRBJ2-7, with 8 positions matching TRBD2. The CDR3 covers 14 residues. The ends lost 0 bases at V and 3 bases at J; junction bases unmatched: 1. The V gene's germline CDR1 is MNHEY and CDR2 SMNVEV (reference sequence). Written as DNA, the CDR3 is TGTGCCAGCAGTTTATCAGCGGGGGTCTACGAGCAGTACTTC. It encodes CASSLSAGVYEQYF.

The V call is TRBV28, the J call TRBJ1-2, with a weak D call TRBD1 (6 bases). Germline V gene sequence: CDR1 MDHEN, CDR2 SYDVKM. The CDR3 runs to 14 residues. Trimming cost V 6 bases and J 8 bases, with 19 bases left between them. In DNA form, the CDR3 reads TGTGCCAGCAGCCCCCCCGGCAGGGGCGCGGGCTACACCTTC. It is translated as CASSPPGRGAGYTF.

The chain carries TRBV7-2 and TRBJ1-4, with D perhaps TRBD1 (6 bases). Germline CDR1 reads SGHTA; CDR2 reads FQGNSA. The CDR3 has 14 amino acids. Trimming shortened V by 8 bases and J by 8 bases, and 18 bases separated the two germline ends. CDR3 DNA: TGTGCCAGCCGGACAGTCCAGGGGAGCGAAAAACTGTTTTTT. The encoded protein is CASRTVQGSEKLFF.

This clone appeared once. V and J are TRBV27 and TRBJ2-7; 11 bases agree with TRBD2. The ends lost 3 bases at V and 6 bases at J; junction bases unmatched: 19. This CDR3 is 19 amino acids long. Germline CDR1 is MNHEY and CDR2 is SMNVEV (reference sequence). This CDR3 reads CASSFFGAASGRTRGEQYF. The CDR3 nucleotides read TGTGCCAGCAGTTTCTTCGGGGCCGCTAGCGGGAGGACCCGCGGCGAGCAGTACTTC.

The V and J genes are TRBV2 and TRBJ2-1; a weak D match, TRBD2 (6 bases). The germline CDR1 and CDR2 sequences are SNHLY and FYNNEI. The CDR3 has 15 residues. V was shortened by 1 base and J by 4 bases, with 11 bases between the two germline ends. CDR3 bases: TGTGCCAGCAGTGAAGTCGGCGGGGATTACAATGAGCAGTTCTTC. It yields the protein CASSEVGGDYNEQFF.

The chain has TRBV18 and TRBJ2-6; D is ambiguous. The CDR3 runs to 17 residues. The V and J ends lost 3 bases and 4 bases respectively, with 16 bases between them. The germline gives CDR1 KGHSH, CDR2 LQKENI. CDR3 DNA: TGTGCCAGCTCACCTCCGACTTCCAGTGCGGGGGCCAACGTCCTGACTTTC. Its protein product is CASSPPTSSAGANVLTF.

J is TRBJ1-5 and V is TRBV2; 7 bases are shared with TRBD1. The CDR3 consists of 14 residues. Germline loops: CDR1 SNHLY, CDR2 FYNNEI. V shed 6 bases, J shed 1 base, and the junction held 3 bases outside the gene matches. This CDR3 is CASRTGLSNQPQHF. CDR3 coding DNA: TGTGCCAGCAGGACAGGGTTAAGCAATCAGCCCCAGCATTTT.

The chain is built from TRBV6-5 and TRBJ1-6; the match to TRBD1 covers 9 bases. V shed 2 bases, J shed 7 bases, and the junction held 3 bases outside the gene matches. CDR1 and CDR2 (germline): MNHEY, SVGAGI. This CDR3 region has 15 residues. DNA for the CDR3: TGTGCCAGCAGTTACGCCGGACAGGGGAATTCACCCCTCCACTTT. Amino acids: CASSYAGQGNSPLHF.

This clone came up once. The chain links TRBV6-6 to TRBJ1-5; the match to TRBD1 covers 7 bases. V gave up 0 bases and J gave up 5 bases; unmatched junction bases: 4. Per the germline V gene, CDR1 is MNHNY and CDR2 is SVGAGI (reference sequence). This CDR3 comprises 15 residues. The CDR3 sequence is CASSYSTGFDQPQHF. The CDR3 region has the DNA TGTGCCAGCAGTTACTCGACAGGGTTCGATCAGCCCCAGCATTTT.

This clone occurred once. The chain uses TRBV7-6 and TRBJ1-2; D ambiguous. In germline, CDR1 is SGHVS, CDR2 FNYEAQ. This CDR3 has 14 residues. V lost 0 bases to trimming and J lost 6 bases, with 11 bases between them. This CDR3 is CASSLAADMDGYTF. The CDR3 DNA follows: TGTGCCAGCAGCTTAGCAGCTGACATGGATGGCTACACCTTC.

The chain recombines TRBV4-3 with TRBJ2-1, with 14 nucleotides matching TRBD2. The CDR3 runs to 17 residues. Germline CDR1 LGHNA, CDR2 YSLEER. Trimming cost V 2 bases and J 7 bases; bases outside gene matches: 7. The CDR3 spells CASSQLGTSGGRNEQFF. In DNA, the CDR3 is TGCGCCAGCAGCCAACTTGGGACTAGCGGGGGTAGGAATGAGCAGTTCTTC.

The V call is TRBV4-3, the J call TRBJ2-3, with 11 bases fitting TRBD2. This CDR3 has 16 residues. Germline lookup yields CDR1 LGHNA and CDR2 YSLEER. The junction had 3 bases not matched to a gene; V was cut back by 0 bases and J by 4 bases. The CDR3 loop is CASSQEPSGGSDTQYF. CDR3 bases: TGCGCCAGCAGCCAAGAGCCTAGCGGGGGGTCAGATACGCAGTATTTT.

The genes are TRBV29-1 and TRBJ2-7; D not certain. V lost 6 bases and J 2 bases, leaving 11 bases between the germline ends. Germline loops: CDR1 SQVTM, CDR2 ANQGSEA. This CDR3 contains 12 residues. CDR3: CSVDVAPYEQYF. The CDR3 DNA sequence: TGCAGCGTCGACGTAGCCCCCTACGAGCAGTACTTC.

This clone was recorded a few times. The rearrangement links TRBV27 to TRBJ2-3; 8 nucleotides match TRBD2. J lost 1 base, V lost 5 bases, and 5 bases had no gene match. Germline loops: CDR1 MNHEY, CDR2 SMNVEV (reference sequence). This CDR3 has 15 amino acids. This CDR3 reads CASSGLAVRTDTQYF. As DNA, the CDR3 is TGTGCCAGCAGTGGACTAGCCGTACGCACAGATACGCAGTATTTT.

The chain joins TRBV29-1 to TRBJ1-1, with D possibly matching TRBD1 (5 bases). Germline CDR1 SQVTM, CDR2 ANQGSEA. V lost 4 bases and J 5 bases, leaving 11 bases between the germline ends. The CDR3 runs 12 residues. CDR3 nucleotides: TGCAGCGTTGCGACAGAAGGGACTGAAGCTTTCTTT. Translated: CSVATEGTEAFF.

V usage is TRBV25-1 and J usage is TRBJ2-7; no clear D. The germline CDR1 and CDR2 sequences are MGHDK and SYGVNS. Trimming removed 5 bases from V and 0 bases from J, with 8 bases in between. The CDR3 covers 13 residues. The CDR3 here is CASSLTLSYEQYF. The CDR3 DNA reads as TGTGCCAGCAGTCTCACTCTCTCCTACGAGCAGTACTTC.

This clone was seen only a few times. The gene calls are TRBV5-1 and TRBJ1-1; TRBD1 might be the D (5 bases). The CDR3 consists of 13 residues. With 4 bases removed from V and 0 bases from J, the gap between germline ends came to 7 bases. Germline V CDR1 and CDR2: SGHRS, YFSETQ. CDR3 coding DNA: TGCGCCAGCAGCCCACAGGTGAACACTGAAGCTTTCTTT. It codes for CASSPQVNTEAFF. The variable domain in full, completed from reference TRBV5-1 and TRBJ1-1, reads KAGVTQTPRYLIKTRGQQVTLSCSPISGHRSVSWYQQTPGQGLQFLFEYFSETQRNKGNFPGRFSGRQFSNSRSEMNVSTLELGDSALYLCASSPQVNTEAFFGQGTRLTVV.

The chain is built from TRBV9 and TRBJ1-1; no firm D call. The CDR3 is made up of 12 amino acids. With 3 bases removed from V and 8 bases from J, the gap between germline ends came to 11 bases. The germline V gene encodes CDR1 SGDLS and CDR2 YYNGEE. The CDR3 DNA follows: TGTGCCAGCAGCGCCCGGGTTGGAGAAGCTTTCTTT. It translates to CASSARVGEAFF.

The CDR3 is CASSSQGAEAFF. DNA for the CDR3: TGTGCCAGCAGTTCACAGGGGGCTGAAGCTTTCTTT. The rearrangement uses TRBV14 and TRBJ1-1; 8 nucleotides match TRBD1. The ends lost 6 bases at V and 6 bases at J; junction bases unmatched: 3. The CDR3 has 12 amino acids. From germline, CDR1 is SGHDN and CDR2 FVKESK.

The gene calls are TRBV11-2 and TRBJ2-5; 10 nucleotides agree with TRBD2. The CDR3 runs 16 residues. Looked up from germline, CDR1 is SGHAT and CDR2 is FQNNGV. With 5 bases clipped from V and 4 bases from J, the junction kept 10 bases outside the gene matches. CDR3 amino acids: CASSQGGSGRGETQYF. In DNA, the CDR3 is TGTGCCAGCAGCCAGGGGGGGAGCGGGAGGGGAGAGACCCAGTACTTC.

The chain links TRBV11-3 to TRBJ2-2, with 8 bases identical to TRBD2. The length of the CDR3 is 16 residues. J was trimmed by 4 bases and V by 0 bases; bases with no gene match: 4. Germline V gene data show CDR1 as SGHNT and CDR2 as YENEEA. CDR3 coding DNA: TGTGCCAGCAGCTTAGATGGCGGGAGGATCACCGGGGAGCTGTTTTTT. Protein: CASSLDGGRITGELFF.